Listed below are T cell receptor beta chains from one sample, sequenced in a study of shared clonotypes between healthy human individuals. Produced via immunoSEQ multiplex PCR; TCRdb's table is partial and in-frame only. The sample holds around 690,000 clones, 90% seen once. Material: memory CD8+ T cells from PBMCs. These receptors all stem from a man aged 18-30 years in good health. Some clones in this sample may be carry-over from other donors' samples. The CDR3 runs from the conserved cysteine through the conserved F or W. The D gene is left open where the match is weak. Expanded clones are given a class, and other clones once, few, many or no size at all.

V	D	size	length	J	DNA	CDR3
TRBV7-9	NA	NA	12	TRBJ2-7	TGTGCCAGCAGCTTAGCCTTATACGAGCAGTACTTC	CASSLALYEQYF
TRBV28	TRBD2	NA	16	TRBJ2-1	TGTGCCAGCAGTACCATCGGACTAGCGGGTTACAATGAGCAGTTCTTC	CASSTIGLAGYNEQFF
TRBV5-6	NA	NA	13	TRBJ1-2	TGTGCCAGCAGCTCTGGGGGGAACACGGGCTACACCTTC	CASSSGGNTGYTF
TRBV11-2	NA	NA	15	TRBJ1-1	TGTGCCAGCAGCTTAGTTAGGGGCCAAAACACTGAAGCTTTCTTT	CASSLVRGQNTEAFF
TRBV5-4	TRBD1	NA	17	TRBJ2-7	TGTGCCAGCAGCACCGCAGCCGTGACGACAGGGGGCGTCGAGCAGTACTTC	CASSTAAVTTGGVEQYF
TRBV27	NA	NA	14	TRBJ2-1	TGTGCCAGCAGTCTTCAGCGGTCCTACAATGAGCAGTTCTTC	CASSLQRSYNEQFF
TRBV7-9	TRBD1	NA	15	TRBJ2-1	TGTGCCAGCAGCCATGGGACAGGGGCTTACAATGAGCAGTTCTTC	CASSHGTGAYNEQFF
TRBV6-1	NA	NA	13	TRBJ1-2	TGTGCCAGTGCCCGAGGGGATCTTGATGGCTACACCTTC	CASARGDLDGYTF
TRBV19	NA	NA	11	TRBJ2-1	TGTGCCAGTAGAACCTACAATGAGCAGTTCTTC	CASRTYNEQFF
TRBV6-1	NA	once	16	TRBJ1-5	TGTGCCAGCAGTGATGACCGAGATCTTAGCAATCAGCCCCAGCATTTT	CASSDDRDLSNQPQHF
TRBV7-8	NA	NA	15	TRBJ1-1	TGTGCCAGCAGCTTAGTTTTTTTTGTGAACACTGAAGCTTTCTTT	CASSLVFFVNTEAFF
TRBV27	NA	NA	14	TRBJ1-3	TGTGCCAGCAGTGCAGGGGTCTTGGGAAACACCATATATTTT	CASSAGVLGNTIYF
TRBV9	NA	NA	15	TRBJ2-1	TGTGCCAGCAGCGTATGGGCTAGCGACTACAATGAGCAGTTCTTC	CASSVWASDYNEQFF
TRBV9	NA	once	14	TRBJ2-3	TGTGCCAGCAGTCAGGGGGGCGGCACAGATACGCAGTATTTT	CASSQGGGTDTQYF
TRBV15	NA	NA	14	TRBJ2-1	TGTGCCACCAGCAGGCGCCGGTCCTACAATGAGCAGTTCTTC	CATSRRRSYNEQFF
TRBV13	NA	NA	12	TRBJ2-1	TGTGCCAGCAGTCTGGGTAGGGATGAGCAGTTCTTC	CASSLGRDEQFF
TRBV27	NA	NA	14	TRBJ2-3	TGTGCCAGCAGTTTATGGTTGAACACAGATACGCAGTATTTT	CASSLWLNTDTQYF
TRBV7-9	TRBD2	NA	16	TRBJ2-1	TGTGCCAGCAGCTTAGGGTTGCTAGCGGGAGAGAATGAGCAGTTCTTC	CASSLGLLAGENEQFF
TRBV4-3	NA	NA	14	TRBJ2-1	TGCGCCAGCAGCCAAGACTCATTTGAGTATGAGCAGTTCTTC	CASSQDSFEYEQFF
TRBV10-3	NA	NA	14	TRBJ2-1	TGTGCCATCAGAGGACTACTCCTAAACAATGAGCAGTTCTTC	CAIRGLLLNNEQFF
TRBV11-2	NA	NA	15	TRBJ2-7	TGTGCCAGCAGCTTAGATCACGGCAGGGCCTACGAGCAGTACTTC	CASSLDHGRAYEQYF
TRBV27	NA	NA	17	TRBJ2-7	TGTGCCAGCAGTTCCCCGACTAGATTCGGAATTGTCAACGAGCAGTACTTC	CASSSPTRFGIVNEQYF
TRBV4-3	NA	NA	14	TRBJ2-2	TGCGCCAGCAGCCACAGGTCCGGGGCCGGGGAGCTGTTTTTT	CASSHRSGAGELFF
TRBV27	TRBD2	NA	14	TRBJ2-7	TGTGCCAGCAGTCATAGCGGGAGGGGATACGAGCAGTACTTC	CASSHSGRGYEQYF
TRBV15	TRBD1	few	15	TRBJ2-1	TGTGCCACCAGCAGAGACAGGGGGTACTACAATGAGCAGTTCTTC	CATSRDRGYYNEQFF
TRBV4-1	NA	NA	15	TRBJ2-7	TGCGCCAGCAGCGCCGACAGGAATAGCCGCTACGAGCAGTACTTC	CASSADRNSRYEQYF
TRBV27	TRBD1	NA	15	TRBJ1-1	TGTGCCAGCAGTTTACAGACAGGGCGGGACACTGAAGCTTTCTTT	CASSLQTGRDTEAFF
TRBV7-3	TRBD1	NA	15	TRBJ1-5	TGTGCCAGCCCCCAGCCGGGACAGGGGGGCAGGGCCCAGCATTTT	CASPQPGQGGRAQHF
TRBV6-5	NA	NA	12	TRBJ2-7	TGTGCCAGCAGTTACTCGATGACGGAGCAGTACTTC	CASSYSMTEQYF
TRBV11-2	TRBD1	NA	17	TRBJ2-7	TGTGCCAGCAGCTCGAGGGACAGCCCCAAACGGACCTACGAGCAGTACTTC	CASSSRDSPKRTYEQYF
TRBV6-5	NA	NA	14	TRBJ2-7	TGTGCCAGCAGTCCGGCGGGACAGACCTACGAGCAGTACTTC	CASSPAGQTYEQYF
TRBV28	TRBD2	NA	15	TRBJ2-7	TGTGCCAGCAGTGCAAGACTAGCGGCAACCTACGAGCAGTACTTC	CASSARLAATYEQYF
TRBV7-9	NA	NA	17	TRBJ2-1	TGTGCCAGCAGCCCACGTGCCCCGGAGGGCCCCTACAATGAGCAGTTCTTC	CASSPRAPEGPYNEQFF
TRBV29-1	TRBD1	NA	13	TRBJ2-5	TGCAGCGTTGACAGGGGGCGAGAAGAGACCCAGTACTTC	CSVDRGREETQYF
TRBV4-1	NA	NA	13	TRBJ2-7	TGCGCCAGCAGCCAAGTTATCCGGGACGAGCAGTACTTC	CASSQVIRDEQYF
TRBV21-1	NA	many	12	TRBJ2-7	TGTGCCAGCAGCCCAGGAGACTACGAGCAGTACTTC	CASSPGDYEQYF
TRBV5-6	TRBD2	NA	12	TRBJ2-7	TGTGCCAGCAGCACAAGCGGGAACGAGCAGTACTTC	CASSTSGNEQYF
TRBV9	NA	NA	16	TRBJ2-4	TGTGCCAGCAGCGTAGATGGGGCACTAGCCAAAAACATTCAGTACTTC	CASSVDGALAKNIQYF
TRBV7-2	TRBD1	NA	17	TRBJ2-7	TGTGCCAGCAGCTTCGGACACAGGGGGCAATTGACCTACGAGCAGTACTTC	CASSFGHRGQLTYEQYF
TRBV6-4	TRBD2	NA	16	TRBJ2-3	TGTGCCAGCAGTGAGGCGGCTAGCGGGTCTCTAGATACGCAGTATTTT	CASSEAASGSLDTQYF
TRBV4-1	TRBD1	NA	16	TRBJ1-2	TGCGCCAGCAGCCGGGGGGCGGACAGGAGTCAATATGGCTACACCTTC	CASSRGADRSQYGYTF
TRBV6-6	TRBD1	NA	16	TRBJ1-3	TGTGCCAGCAGCCCCATCGTGACAGGGATGGGAAACACCATATATTTT	CASSPIVTGMGNTIYF
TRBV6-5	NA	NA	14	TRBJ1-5	TGTGCCAGCAGTGACCTATGGGGGGGACAGCCCCAGCATTTT	CASSDLWGGQPQHF
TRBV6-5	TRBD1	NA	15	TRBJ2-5	TGTGCCAGCAGTCCAGACAGGGGGATCGCAGAGACCCAGTACTTC	CASSPDRGIAETQYF
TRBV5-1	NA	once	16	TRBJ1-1	TGCGCCAGCAGCTTGTGGCCCGGACAGCTGAACACTGAAGCTTTCTTT	CASSLWPGQLNTEAFF
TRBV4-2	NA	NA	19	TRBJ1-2	TGTGCCAGCAGCCAAGATCGACGAGGGCCGGAAAGCCTCGCATATGGCTACACCTTC	CASSQDRRGPESLAYGYTF
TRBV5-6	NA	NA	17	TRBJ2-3	TGTGCCAGCAGCCCACCCGCGGGGAGCGGCCCTCAAGATACGCAGTATTTT	CASSPPAGSGPQDTQYF
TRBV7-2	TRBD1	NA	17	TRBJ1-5	TGTGCCAGCAGCACAACCGGGACAGGGGGCTGGTATCAGCCCCAGCATTTT	CASSTTGTGGWYQPQHF
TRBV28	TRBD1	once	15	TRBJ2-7	TGTGCCAGCAGCCTACTTGGACAGGGGAATTACGAGCAGTACTTC	CASSLLGQGNYEQYF
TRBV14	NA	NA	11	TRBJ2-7	TGTGCCAGCAGCCGCTTCTACGAGCAGTACTTC	CASSRFYEQYF
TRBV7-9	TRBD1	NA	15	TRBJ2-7	TGTGCCAGCAGCTTAGCTGACAGGGGTTCCTACGAGCAGTACTTC	CASSLADRGSYEQYF
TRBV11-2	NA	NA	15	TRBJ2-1	TGTGCCAGCAGCCCGTCACTGATATGGGGGAATGAGCAGTTCTTC	CASSPSLIWGNEQFF
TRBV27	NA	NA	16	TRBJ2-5	TGTGCCAGCAGCCCTAGACTTGCCCGGAGGTGGGAGACCCAGTACTTC	CASSPRLARRWETQYF
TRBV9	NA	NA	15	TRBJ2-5	TGTGCCAGCAGCGTAGCTGGCAGGGCGGCGGAGACCCAGTACTTC	CASSVAGRAAETQYF